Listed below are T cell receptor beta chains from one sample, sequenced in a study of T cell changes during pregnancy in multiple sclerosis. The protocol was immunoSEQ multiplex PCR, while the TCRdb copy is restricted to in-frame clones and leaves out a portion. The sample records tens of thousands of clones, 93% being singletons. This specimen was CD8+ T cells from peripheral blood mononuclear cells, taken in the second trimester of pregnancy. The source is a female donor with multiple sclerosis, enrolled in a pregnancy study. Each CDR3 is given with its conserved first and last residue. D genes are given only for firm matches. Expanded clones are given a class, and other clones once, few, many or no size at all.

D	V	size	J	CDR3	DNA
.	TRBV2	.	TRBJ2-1	CASSVDGVDYNEQFF	TGTGCCAGCAGTGTAGACGGAGTCGATTACAATGAGCAGTTCTTC
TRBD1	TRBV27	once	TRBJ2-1	CASRSMDRIYNEQFF	TGTGCCAGCCGAAGTATGGACAGGATATACAATGAGCAGTTCTTC
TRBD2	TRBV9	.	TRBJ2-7	CASSLSRGGAEQYF	TGTGCCAGCAGCCTCTCGCGGGGGGGCGCCGAGCAGTACTTC
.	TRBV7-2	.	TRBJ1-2	CASSPGGDGYTF	TGTGCCAGCAGCCCCGGGGGGGATGGCTACACCTTC
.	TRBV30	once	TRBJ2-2	CAWETLNTGELFF	TGTGCCTGGGAAACCCTAAACACCGGGGAGCTGTTTTTT
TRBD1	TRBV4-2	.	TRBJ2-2	CASSQLHLGQGNTGELFF	TGTGCCAGCAGCCAACTCCACCTGGGACAGGGGAACACCGGGGAGCTGTTTTTT
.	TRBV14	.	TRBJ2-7	CASSHDSYTYEQYF	TGTGCCAGCAGCCATGACTCATACACCTACGAGCAGTACTTC
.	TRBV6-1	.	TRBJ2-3	CASSEQRASTDTQYF	TGTGCCAGCAGTGAACAGCGCGCCAGCACAGATACGCAGTATTTT
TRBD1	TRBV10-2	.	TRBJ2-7	CASSEPTGSSYEQYF	TGCGCCAGCAGTGAGCCGACAGGGAGCTCCTACGAGCAGTACTTC
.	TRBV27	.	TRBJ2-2	CASSSSEAPGAGELFF	TGTGCCAGCAGTTCCTCCGAGGCCCCCGGGGCCGGGGAGCTGTTTTTT
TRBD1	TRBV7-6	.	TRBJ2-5	CASSLVTGGETQYF	TGTGCCAGCAGCTTAGTAACAGGGGGCGAGACCCAGTACTTC
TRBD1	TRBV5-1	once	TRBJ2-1	CASRGTGNNEQFF	TGCGCCAGCAGGGGGACAGGGAACAATGAGCAGTTCTTC
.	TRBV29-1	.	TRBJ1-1	CSGVSNTEAFF	TGCAGCGGCGTGTCGAACACTGAAGCTTTCTTT
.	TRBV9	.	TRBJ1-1	CASSAGLNTEAFF	TGTGCCAGCAGCGCCGGTTTGAACACTGAAGCTTTCTTT
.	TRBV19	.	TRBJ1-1	CASSLSAGGTEAFF	TGTGCCAGTAGTCTCTCCGCCGGGGGCACTGAAGCTTTCTTT
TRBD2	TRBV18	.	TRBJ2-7	CASSHILADYSYEQYF	TGTGCCAGCTCACACATACTAGCGGACTACTCCTACGAGCAGTACTTC
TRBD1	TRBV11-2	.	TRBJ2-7	CASSPGTGATKQYF	TGTGCCAGCAGCCCCGGGACAGGGGCTACGAAGCAGTACTTC
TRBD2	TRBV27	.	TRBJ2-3	CASSLDVSGRADTQYF	TGTGCCAGCAGTTTAGATGTTAGCGGGAGAGCAGATACGCAGTATTTT
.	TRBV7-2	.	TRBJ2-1	CASSFINSYNEQFF	TGTGCCAGCAGCTTCATCAACTCCTACAATGAGCAGTTCTTC
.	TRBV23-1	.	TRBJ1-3	CASSQAHRTSGNTIYF	TGCGCCAGCAGTCAGGCACACAGAACGTCTGGAAACACCATATATTTT
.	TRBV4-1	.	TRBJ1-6	CASSQARQANSPLHF	TGCGCCAGCAGCCAAGCCCGACAGGCTAATTCACCCCTCCACTTT
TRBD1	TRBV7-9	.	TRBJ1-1	CASSLAGDRTNLAFF	TGTGCCAGCAGCTTAGCGGGGGACAGGACGAATCTGGCTTTCTTT
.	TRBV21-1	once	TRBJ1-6	CASSKEGRGNSPLHF	TGTGCCAGCAGCAAAGAAGGCAGGGGTAATTCACCCCTCCACTTT
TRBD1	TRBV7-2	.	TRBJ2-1	CASSPGTASSYNEQFF	TGTGCCAGCAGCCCCGGGACAGCGTCCTCCTACAATGAGCAGTTCTTC
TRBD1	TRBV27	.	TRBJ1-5	CASSLSQGNQPQHF	TGTGCCAGCAGTTTGTCACAGGGGAATCAGCCCCAGCATTTT
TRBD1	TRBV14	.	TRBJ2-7	CASSLGQGYEQYF	TGTGCCAGCAGCCTGGGACAGGGCTACGAGCAGTACTTC
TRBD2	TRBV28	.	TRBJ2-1	CASSKFGAGTRSNVEQFF	TGTGCCAGCAGCAAGTTTGGGGCGGGGACTAGATCTAATGTGGAGCAGTTCTTC
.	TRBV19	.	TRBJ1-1	CASSIAVNTEAFF	TGTGCCAGTAGTATAGCAGTGAACACTGAAGCTTTCTTT
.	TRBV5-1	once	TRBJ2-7	CASSLGYGLISYEQYF	TGCGCCAGCAGCCTAGGTTACGGGTTGATCTCCTACGAGCAGTACTTC
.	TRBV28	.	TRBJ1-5	CATRGGTYHQPQHF	TGTGCCACTCGCGGGGGGACCTACCATCAGCCCCAGCATTTT
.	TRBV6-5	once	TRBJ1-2	CASSYAPAEDGYGYTF	TGTGCCAGCAGTTATGCGCCAGCGGAAGACGGCTATGGCTACACCTTC
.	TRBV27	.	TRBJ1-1	CASSSAEGLEAFF	TGTGCCAGCAGTTCAGCAGAGGGCCTTGAAGCTTTCTTT
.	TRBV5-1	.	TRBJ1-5	CASSLGTASNQPQHF	TGCGCCAGCAGCTTGGGTACAGCTAGCAATCAGCCCCAGCATTTT
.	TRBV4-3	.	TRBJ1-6	CASSLNRVLGGEPLHF	TGCGCCAGCAGCCTAAATAGGGTTCTAGGGGGAGAACCCCTCCACTTT
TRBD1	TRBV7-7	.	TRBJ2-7	CASSPGTGAYEQYF	TGTGCCAGCTCCCCCGGGACAGGGGCCTACGAGCAGTACTTC
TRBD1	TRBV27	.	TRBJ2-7	CASSLGQGAPEQYF	TGTGCCAGCAGTCTGGGACAGGGGGCGCCTGAGCAGTACTTC
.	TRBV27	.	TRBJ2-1	CASSFGGSSYNEQFF	TGTGCCAGCAGTTTTGGAGGGAGCTCCTACAATGAGCAGTTCTTC
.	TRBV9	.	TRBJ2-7	CASSGGGQGPAYEQYF	TGTGCCAGCAGCGGGGGGGGGCAGGGTCCGGCCTACGAGCAGTACTTC
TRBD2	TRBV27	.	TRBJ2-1	CASSHPGTSVDNEGQFF	TGTGCCAGCAGTCACCCCGGGACTAGCGTAGACAATGAGGGGCAGTTCTTC
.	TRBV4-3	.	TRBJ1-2	CASSQDKGLHYGYTF	TGCGCCAGCAGCCAAGACAAGGGACTCCACTATGGCTACACCTTC
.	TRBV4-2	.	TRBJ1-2	CASSQARTAANYGYTF	TGTGCCAGCAGCCAAGCCCGGACAGCCGCTAACTATGGCTACACCTTC
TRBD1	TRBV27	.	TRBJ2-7	CASSSPGQGTYEQYF	TGTGCCAGCAGTTCCCCGGGACAGGGAACCTACGAGCAGTACTTC
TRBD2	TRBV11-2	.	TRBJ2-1	CASSWGGSGGPYNEQFF	TGTGCCAGCAGCTGGGGTGGGAGCGGGGGACCCTACAATGAGCAGTTCTTC
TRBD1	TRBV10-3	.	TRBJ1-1	CAISESGQGLRYGAFF	TGTGCCATCAGTGAGTCGGGACAGGGTCTGCGTTATGGAGCTTTCTTT
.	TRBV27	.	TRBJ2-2	CASSYTAATGELFF	TGTGCCAGCAGTTACACAGCTGCCACCGGGGAGCTGTTTTTT
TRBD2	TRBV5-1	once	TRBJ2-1	CASSTGRVKYNEQFF	TGCGCCAGCAGCACCGGGAGGGTGAAGTACAATGAGCAGTTCTTC
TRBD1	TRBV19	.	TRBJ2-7	CASSPFWDRNEPYEQYF	TGTGCCAGTAGTCCCTTCTGGGACAGGAATGAACCTTACGAGCAGTACTTC
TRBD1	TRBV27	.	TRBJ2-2	CASSQWDRVNTGELFF	TGTGCCAGCAGTCAATGGGACAGGGTTAACACCGGGGAGCTGTTTTTT
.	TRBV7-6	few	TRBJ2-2	CASFPSPNTGELFF	TGTGCCAGCTTCCCTTCTCCGAACACCGGGGAGCTGTTTTTT
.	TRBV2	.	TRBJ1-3	CAMGGSDSGNTIYF	TGTGCCATGGGGGGATCCGATTCTGGAAACACCATATATTTT
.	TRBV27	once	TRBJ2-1	CASSFWGGHNEQFF	TGTGCCAGCAGTTTTTGGGGGGGCCACAATGAGCAGTTCTTC
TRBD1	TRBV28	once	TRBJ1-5	CASSFPDRGLNQPQHF	TGTGCCAGCAGTTTCCCCGACAGGGGCCTGAATCAGCCCCAGCATTTT
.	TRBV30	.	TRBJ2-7	CAWSVGSGGYEQYF	TGTGCCTGGAGTGTAGGCTCGGGTGGGTACGAGCAGTACTTC